Following are 27 T cell receptor beta chains from one sample sequenced in a study of response to subunit inactivated influenza vaccine. TCRdb re-analysed the RT-PCR reads in MiXCR, keeping a single row per CDR3 protein. The sample has 800,000 or so distinct CDR3 sequences; roughly 20% are singletons. The input for sequencing was PBMCs from blood, taken approximately 5 days after vaccination. The receptors originated from a man aged 50-60 years who received an inactivated influenza vaccine.

The chain carries TRBV7-3 and TRBJ2-1; D call uncertain. Trimming left V 6 bases short and J 0 bases short, with 18 bases between. Germline CDR1 reads SGHTA; CDR2 reads FQGTGA. This CDR3 spans 17 amino acids. The CDR3 reads CASRKEIGLSSYNEQFF. The CDR3 nucleotides read TGTGCCAGCAGAAAGGAGATCGGGTTGAGCTCCTACAATGAGCAGTTCTTC.

This clonotype has a handful of counts. As DNA, the CDR3 is TGTGCCAGCAGAGGGACTAGCGATATCTCCTACAATGAGCAGTTCTTC. Residues: CASRGTSDISYNEQFF. V and J are TRBV28 and TRBJ2-1, with 10 bases aligning to TRBD2. V shed 6 bases, J shed 0 bases, and the junction held 5 bases outside the gene matches. This CDR3 comprises 16 residues. Germline assignment: CDR1 MDHEN and CDR2 SYDVKM.

A word on this clonotype: A read error is possible here, since a much larger clone lies one base away. V and J are TRBV15 and TRBJ1-1; D may be TRBD1 (6 bases). V lost 3 bases to trimming and J lost 1 base, with 6 bases between them. Germline lookup yields CDR1 LNHNV and CDR2 YYDKDF (reference sequence). This CDR3 has 13 amino acids. In DNA form, the CDR3 reads TGTGCCACCAGCAGGGACAGGAACACTGAAGCTTTCTTT. It specifies CATSRDRNTEAFF.

This clonotype has only a few counts. The CDR3 sequence is CASSLVWGTNEKLFF. The CDR3 DNA reads as TGTGCCAGCAGCTTGGTTTGGGGCACTAATGAAAAACTGTTTTTT. This chain connects TRBV5-5 to TRBJ1-4; possible D gene TRBD1, 5 bases. Germline V gives CDR1 SGHKS, CDR2 YYEKEE (reference sequence). With 0 bases removed from V and 2 bases from J, the gap between germline ends came to 8 bases. There are 15 residues in the CDR3. Full variable domain (missing parts from reference TRBV5-5 and TRBJ1-4): DAGVTQSPTHLIKTRGQQVTLRCSPISGHKSVSWYQQVLGQGPQFIFQYYEKEERGRGNFPDRFSARQFPNYSSELNVNALLLGDSALYLCASSLVWGTNEKLFFGSGTQLSVL.

This clonotype was observed a handful of times. The V gene is TRBV7-2, the J gene TRBJ2-7; D not resolved. V was trimmed by 1 base and J by 3 bases, leaving 10 bases between them. There are 14 residues in the CDR3. Germline CDR1 is SGHTA and CDR2 is FQGNSA. The CDR3 here is CASSLGRINYEQYF. CDR3 in DNA: TGTGCCAGCAGCTTAGGACGGATCAACTACGAGCAGTACTTC. The whole variable domain, filled in from reference TRBV7-2 and TRBJ2-7, reads GAGVSQSPSNKVTEKGKDVELRCDPISGHTALYWYRQSLGQGLEFLIYFQGNSAPDKSGLPSDRFSAERTGGSVSTLTIQRTQQEDSAVYLCASSLGRINYEQYFGPGTRLTVT.

The V gene is TRBV28, the J gene TRBJ2-1; a possible D gene is TRBD1 (5 bases). The germline V gene encodes CDR1 MDHEN and CDR2 SYDVKM. The CDR3 has 13 amino acids. V was cut by 7 bases and J by 8 bases, with 15 bases left in between. Written as DNA, the CDR3 is TGTGCCAGCAATAACAGACCCAGGGATGAGCAGTTCTTC. Encoded protein: CASNNRPRDEQFF. The whole variable domain, filled in from reference TRBV28 and TRBJ2-1, reads DVKVTQSSRYLVKRTGEKVFLECVQDMDHENMFWYRQDPGLGLRLIYFSYDVKMKEKGDIPEGYSVSREKKERFSLILESASTNQTSMYLCASNNRPRDEQFFGPGTRLTVL.

The genes are TRBV11-2 and TRBJ2-2; 16 bases match TRBD2. Trimming removed 5 bases from V and 4 bases from J; junction bases left unmatched: 7. This CDR3 is 18 amino acids long. The germline gives CDR1 SGHAT, CDR2 FQNNGV. The CDR3: CASSAGLAGGPSTGELFF. The CDR3 DNA is TGTGCCAGCAGCGCGGGACTAGCGGGAGGGCCAAGCACCGGGGAGCTGTTTTTT. The whole variable domain, filled in from reference TRBV11-2 and TRBJ2-2, reads EAGVAQSPRYKIIEKRQSVAFWCNPISGHATLYWYQQILGQGPKLLIQFQNNGVVDDSQLPKDRFSAERLKGVDSTLKIQPAKLEDSAVYLCASSAGLAGGPSTGELFFGEGSRLTVL.

This chain connects TRBV12-3 or TRBV12-4 to TRBJ2-7; the D gene could be TRBD1 or TRBD2 (5 bases each). The CDR3 has 12 amino acids. Trimming took 2 bases from V and 6 from J, leaving 8 bases between them. CDR3 bases: TGTGCCAGCAGTTTAAATGGGGGCGAGCAGTACTTC. Translation: CASSLNGGEQYF.

V gene TRBV12-3 or TRBV12-4 combines with J gene TRBJ1-1; 8 nucleotides align to TRBD1. CDR3 length: 13 amino acids. V gave up 3 bases and J gave up 7 bases; unmatched junction bases: 4. CDR3 amino acids: CASSFTGGGEAFF. The CDR3 DNA follows: TGTGCCAGCAGTTTCACAGGGGGTGGTGAAGCTTTCTTT.

This clonotype came up a few times. The chain uses TRBV24-1 and TRBJ2-1; no definite D call. Germline lookup yields CDR1 KGHDR and CDR2 SFDVKD. Trimming removed 3 bases from V and 6 bases from J, with 11 bases in between. The CDR3 loop spans 14 amino acids. CDR3 sequence reads: CATSDPPGGNEQFF. In DNA form, the CDR3 reads TGTGCCACCAGTGATCCACCAGGCGGCAATGAGCAGTTCTTC.

The gene calls are TRBV11-2 and TRBJ2-1, with TRBD2 matching 7 bases. The CDR3 extends over 16 amino acids. The junction had 12 bases not matched to a gene; V was cut back by 0 bases and J by 10 bases. Germline V gives CDR1 SGHAT, CDR2 FQNNGV. The CDR3 protein is CASSLEGGLVVGEQFF. In DNA form, the CDR3 reads TGTGCCAGCAGCTTAGAGGGAGGACTAGTAGTCGGGGAGCAGTTCTTC.

The chain is built from TRBV5-1 and TRBJ1-1, with TRBD1 as a possible D gene (5 bases). The germline V gene has CDR1 SGHRS and CDR2 YFSETQ. V was pared by 4 bases and J by 2 bases, with 15 bases between. This CDR3 contains 15 residues. The CDR3 bases are TGCGCCAGCAGCGCAGGGTGGGGTAAAAACACTGAAGCTTTCTTT. It codes for CASSAGWGKNTEAFF.

This clonotype has at least ten counts. This chain links TRBV12-3 or TRBV12-4 with TRBJ1-2, with D perhaps matching TRBD1 (6 bases). The CDR3 is 12 residues long. With 5 bases removed from V and 7 bases from J, the gap between germline ends came to 11 bases. CDR3 residues: CASSNQGLGYTF. The CDR3, as DNA: TGTGCCAGCAGTAATCAGGGGCTTGGCTACACCTTC.

CDR3 amino acids: CATGASSYNEQFF. The CDR3 DNA sequence: TGTGCCACTGGGGCGTCCTCCTACAATGAGCAGTTCTTC. The chain combines TRBV18 with TRBJ2-1; D perhaps matches TRBD1 (5 bases). This CDR3 region has 13 residues. Deletions cut 10 bases from V and 0 bases from J, with 10 bases between. Germline V gene lookup returns CDR1 KGHSH and CDR2 LQKENI.

This clonotype has only a few counts. This chain links TRBV2 with TRBJ2-1, with 14 bases lining up with TRBD2. The CDR3 loop spans 17 amino acids. The germline CDR1 and CDR2 sequences are SNHLY and FYNNEI. Trimming removed 7 bases from V and 4 bases from J; junction bases left unmatched: 9. CDR3 nucleotide sequence: TGTGCCAGCACCCCGGAGAGACTAGCGGGGGGGTACAATGAGCAGTTCTTC. Amino acids: CASTPERLAGGYNEQFF.

The gene calls are TRBV20-1 and TRBJ2-5; D might be TRBD1 (5 bases). This CDR3 is 15 amino acids long. The V gene lost 5 bases and the J gene lost 2 bases, with 18 bases spanning the gap. Per germline, CDR1 DFQATT and CDR2 SNEGSKA (reference sequence). The chain's CDR3 is CSALGNRNLQETQYF. For the CDR3, the DNA is TGCAGTGCTCTAGGGAACAGGAACCTTCAAGAGACCCAGTACTTC.

The gene calls are TRBV6-2 or TRBV6-3 and TRBJ2-1; D is possibly TRBD2 (5 bases). CDR3 length: 13 residues. CDR1 is MNHEY, CDR2 SVGEGT, per germline. V lost 10 bases, J lost 10 bases, and 20 bases lay in between. The CDR3 protein is CAIRTPPGGEQFF. The CDR3 region has the DNA TGTGCCATAAGGACCCCTCCGGGCGGGGAGCAGTTCTTC.

In this sample, this clonotype turned up a few times. The rearrangement joins TRBV4-2 to TRBJ1-4, with TRBD1 as a possible D gene (5 bases). V was shortened by 4 bases and J by 3 bases, with 12 bases between the two germline ends. Germline-derived CDR1 and CDR2 are LGHNA and YNFKEQ. This CDR3 contains 15 residues. CDR3 DNA sequence: TGTGCCAGCAGCCCGGGGACTCTGGCTAATGAAAAACTGTTTTTT. Its translation: CASSPGTLANEKLFF.

The chain is built from TRBV5-1 and TRBJ2-1; no reliable D call. Germline loops: CDR1 SGHRS, CDR2 YFSETQ. Trimming took 1 base from V and 13 from J, leaving 12 bases between them. The length of the CDR3 is 12 residues. CDR3 in DNA: TGCGCCAGCAGCTTGTCGGCCATGGAACAGTTCTTC. This sequence encodes CASSLSAMEQFF.

The chain has TRBV20-1 and TRBJ1-5; D is unclear. There are 14 residues in the CDR3. V was clipped by 0 bases and J by 1 base, with 7 bases between them. Germline CDR1 DFQATT, CDR2 SNEGSKA (reference sequence). CDR3 amino acids: CSARDLQSNQPQHF. For the CDR3, the DNA is TGCAGTGCTAGAGACTTACAGAGCAATCAGCCCCAGCATTTT.

This clonotype was seen a few times. The J gene is TRBJ2-2, the V gene TRBV6-2 or TRBV6-3; TRBD1 matches at 8 bases. Unmatched junction bases numbered 9, after V lost 7 bases and J lost 2 bases. From germline, CDR1 is MNHEY and CDR2 SVGEGT. The CDR3 consists of 16 residues. The CDR3 loop is CASTKRDRLNTGELFF. As DNA, the CDR3 is TGTGCCAGCACTAAACGGGACAGGCTTAACACCGGGGAGCTGTTTTTT.

This clonotype has just a few counts. The rearrangement joins TRBV5-1 to TRBJ2-5; perhaps TRBD1 as D (5 bases). There are 15 residues in the CDR3. Per germline, CDR1 SGHRS and CDR2 YFSETQ. Trimming shortened V by 0 bases and J by 5 bases, and 14 bases separated the two germline ends. CDR3: CASSLDQGSGETQYF. DNA for the CDR3: TGCGCCAGCAGCTTGGATCAGGGAAGTGGGGAGACCCAGTACTTC.

With regard to this clonotype: Relative to the germline gene, one junction end is altered; a read error may explain this. The chain combines TRBV11-2 with TRBJ2-2; D is ambiguous. Germline V CDR1 and CDR2: SGHAT, FQNNGV. The CDR3 contains 13 residues. CDR3 in amino acids: CASILGNTGELFF. CDR3 nucleotides: TGTGCCAGCATCTTAGGGAACACCGGGGAGCTGTTTTTT.

This clonotype was seen more than once but under ten times. The chain has TRBV7-9 and TRBJ2-2, with a weak D call TRBD2 (5 bases). With 5 bases removed from V and 4 bases from J, the gap between germline ends came to 14 bases. The CDR3 is 15 amino acids. In germline, CDR1 is SEHNR, CDR2 FQNEAQ (reference sequence). The CDR3 DNA is TGTGCCAGCAGCCAAAGCGGAATTATCACCGGGGAGCTGTTTTTT. Amino acid sequence: CASSQSGIITGELFF.

V and J are TRBV29-1 and TRBJ2-3; no firm D call. V dropped 3 bases and J dropped 0 bases, with 10 bases sitting between them. The CDR3 loop spans 14 amino acids. The germline gives CDR1 SQVTM, CDR2 ANQGSEA. Here the CDR3 reads CSVDTGPSTDTQYF. In DNA, the CDR3 is TGCAGCGTTGATACGGGTCCTAGCACAGATACGCAGTATTTT.

The V call is TRBV7-2, the J call TRBJ2-1, with 12 bases identical to TRBD2. J gave up 5 bases and V 3 bases, and 8 bases lay outside the gene matches. The CDR3 consists of 17 residues. The germline V gene encodes CDR1 SGHTA and CDR2 FQGNSA. Here the CDR3 DNA reads TGTGCCAGCAGCTTTGCCCTAGCGGGGGGGCCAAACAATGAGCAGTTCTTC. Translating it yields CASSFALAGGPNNEQFF.

The DNA of the CDR3 is TGTGCCAGCAGCCCAGCGGCAAGGGGAGGGGAGCTGTTTTTT. It codes for CASSPAARGGELFF. This chain joins TRBV2 and TRBJ2-2; D possibly matches TRBD1 or TRBD2 (5 bases each). The germline V gene encodes CDR1 SNHLY and CDR2 FYNNEI. The CDR3 has 14 residues. V gave up 6 bases and J gave up 8 bases, with 16 bases separating them. The variable domain in full, with the rest retrieved from reference TRBV2 and TRBJ2-2, is EPEVTQTPSHQVTQMGQEVILRCVPISNHLYFYWYRQILGQKVEFLVSFYNNEISEKSEIFDDQFSVERPDGSNFTLKIRSTKLEDSAMYFCASSPAARGGELFFGEGSRLTVL.